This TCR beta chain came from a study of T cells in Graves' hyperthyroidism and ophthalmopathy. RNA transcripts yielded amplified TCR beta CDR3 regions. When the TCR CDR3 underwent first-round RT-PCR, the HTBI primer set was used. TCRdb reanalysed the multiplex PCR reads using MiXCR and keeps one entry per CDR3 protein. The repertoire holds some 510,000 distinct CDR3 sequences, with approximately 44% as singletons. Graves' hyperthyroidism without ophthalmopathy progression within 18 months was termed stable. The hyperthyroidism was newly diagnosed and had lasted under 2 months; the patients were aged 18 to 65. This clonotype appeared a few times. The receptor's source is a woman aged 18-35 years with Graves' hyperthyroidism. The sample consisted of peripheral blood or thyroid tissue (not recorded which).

The CDR3 DNA reads as TGTGCCAGCAGCCCCGTCCCGGGGGGCTATGGCTACACCTTC. Translation: CASSPVPGGYGYTF. The chain links TRBV7-3 to TRBJ1-2; D possibly corresponds to TRBD1 (5 bases). V was trimmed by 5 bases and J by 4 bases, leaving 14 bases between them. The germline gives CDR1 SGHTA, CDR2 FQGTGA. There are 14 residues in the CDR3.